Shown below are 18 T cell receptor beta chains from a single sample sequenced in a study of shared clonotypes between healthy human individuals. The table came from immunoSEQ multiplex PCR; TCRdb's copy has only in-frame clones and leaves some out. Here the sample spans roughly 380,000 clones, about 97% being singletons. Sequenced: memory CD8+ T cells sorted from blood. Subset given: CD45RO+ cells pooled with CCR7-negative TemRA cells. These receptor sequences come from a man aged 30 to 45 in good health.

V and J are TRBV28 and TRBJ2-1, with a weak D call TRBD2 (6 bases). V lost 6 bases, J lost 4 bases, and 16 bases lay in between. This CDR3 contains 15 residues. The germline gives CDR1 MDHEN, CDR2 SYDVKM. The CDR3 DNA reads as TGTGCCAGCAGGAGCCGGGACTTCAAGTACAATGAGCAGTTCTTC. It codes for CASRSRDFKYNEQFF.

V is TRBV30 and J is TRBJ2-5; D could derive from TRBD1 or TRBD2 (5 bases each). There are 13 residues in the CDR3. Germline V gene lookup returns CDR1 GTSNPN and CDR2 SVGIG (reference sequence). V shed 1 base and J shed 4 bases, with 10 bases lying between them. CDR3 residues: CAWSGWDAETQYF. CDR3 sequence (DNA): TGTGCCTGGAGTGGCTGGGACGCAGAGACCCAGTACTTC.

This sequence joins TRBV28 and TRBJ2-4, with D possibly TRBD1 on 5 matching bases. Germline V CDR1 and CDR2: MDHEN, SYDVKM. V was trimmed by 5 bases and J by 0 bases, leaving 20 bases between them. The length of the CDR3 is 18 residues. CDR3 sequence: CASSMAASPQEAKNIQYF. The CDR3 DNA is TGTGCCAGCAGTATGGCAGCGAGTCCACAGGAAGCCAAAAACATTCAGTACTTC.

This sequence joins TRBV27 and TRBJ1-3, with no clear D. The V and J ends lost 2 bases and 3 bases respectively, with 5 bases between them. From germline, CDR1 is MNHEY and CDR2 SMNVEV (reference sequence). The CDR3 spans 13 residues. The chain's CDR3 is CASSLIGGNTIYF. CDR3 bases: TGTGCCAGCAGTTTAATTGGTGGAAACACCATATATTTT.

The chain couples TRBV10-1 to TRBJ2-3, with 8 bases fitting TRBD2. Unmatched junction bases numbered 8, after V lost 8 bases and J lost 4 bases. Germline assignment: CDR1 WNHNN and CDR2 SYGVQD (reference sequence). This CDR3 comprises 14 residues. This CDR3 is CASGAGRAADTQYF. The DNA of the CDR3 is TGCGCCAGCGGTGCCGGGAGGGCCGCAGATACGCAGTATTTT.

The CDR3 protein is CASSDTGTSNTDTQYF. The CDR3 DNA is TGTGCCAGCAGTGACACCGGGACCTCCAACACAGATACGCAGTATTTT. This rearrangement joins TRBV2 to TRBJ2-3; D may match TRBD1 or TRBD2 (5 bases each). The CDR3 has 16 amino acids. The germline V gene encodes CDR1 SNHLY and CDR2 FYNNEI. V was pared by 3 bases and J by 2 bases, with 15 bases between.

For the CDR3, the DNA is TGTGCCAGCAGCTCGGGTCTTGGGGCCAACGTCCTGACTTTC. Its translation is CASSSGLGANVLTF. This sequence joins TRBV7-3 and TRBJ2-6; no clear D gene. This CDR3 is built from 14 residues. Per the germline V gene, CDR1 is SGHTA and CDR2 is FQGTGA. The V end was cut by 4 bases, the J end by 3 bases, with 7 bases between.

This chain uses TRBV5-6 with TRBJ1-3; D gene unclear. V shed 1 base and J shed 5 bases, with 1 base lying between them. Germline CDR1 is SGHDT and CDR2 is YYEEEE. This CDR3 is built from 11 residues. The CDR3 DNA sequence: TGTGCCAGCAGCTTGAGAAACACCATATATTTT. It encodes CASSLRNTIYF.

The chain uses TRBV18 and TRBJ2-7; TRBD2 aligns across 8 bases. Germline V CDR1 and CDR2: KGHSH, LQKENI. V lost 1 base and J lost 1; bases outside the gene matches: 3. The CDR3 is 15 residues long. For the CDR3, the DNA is TGTGCCAGCTCACCACAAACGGGAGGGTCCTACGAGCAGTACTTC. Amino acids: CASSPQTGGSYEQYF. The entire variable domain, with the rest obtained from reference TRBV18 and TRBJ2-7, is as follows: NAGVMQNPRHLVRRRGQEARLRCSPMKGHSHVYWYRQLPEEGLKFMVYLQKENIIDESGMPKERFSAEFPKEGPSILRIQQVVRGDSAAYFCASSPQTGGSYEQYFGPGTRLTVT.

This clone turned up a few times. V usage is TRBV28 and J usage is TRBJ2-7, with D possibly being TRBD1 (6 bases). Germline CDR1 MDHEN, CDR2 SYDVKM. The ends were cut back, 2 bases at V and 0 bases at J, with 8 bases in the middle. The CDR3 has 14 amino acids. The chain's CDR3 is CASSLDRSSYEQYF. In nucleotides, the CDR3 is TGTGCCAGCAGTTTAGACAGGAGCTCCTACGAGCAGTACTTC.

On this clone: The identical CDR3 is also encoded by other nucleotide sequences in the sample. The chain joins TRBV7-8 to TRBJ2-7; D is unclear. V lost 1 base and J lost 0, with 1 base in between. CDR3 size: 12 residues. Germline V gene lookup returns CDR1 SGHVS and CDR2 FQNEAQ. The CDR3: CASSLGSYEQYF. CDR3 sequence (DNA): TGTGCCAGCAGCTTAGGCTCCTACGAGCAGTACTTC.

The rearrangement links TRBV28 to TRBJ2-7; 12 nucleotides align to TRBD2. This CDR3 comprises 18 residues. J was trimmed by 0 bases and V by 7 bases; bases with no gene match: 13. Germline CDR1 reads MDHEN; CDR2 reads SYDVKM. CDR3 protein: CASKAGTSGRAVSYEQYF. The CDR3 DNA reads TGTGCCAGCAAAGCTGGGACTAGCGGGCGGGCCGTCTCCTACGAGCAGTACTTC.

DNA of the CDR3: TGTGCCAGCAGCTTAGATGGCGGGGCTCCCCAGCATTTT. As protein: CASSLDGGAPQHF. V and J are TRBV7-6 and TRBJ1-5; tentative D call: TRBD1 (5 bases). Germline V gene lookup returns CDR1 SGHVS and CDR2 FNYEAQ. V gave up 1 base and J gave up 10 bases, with 11 bases separating them. The CDR3 extends over 13 amino acids.

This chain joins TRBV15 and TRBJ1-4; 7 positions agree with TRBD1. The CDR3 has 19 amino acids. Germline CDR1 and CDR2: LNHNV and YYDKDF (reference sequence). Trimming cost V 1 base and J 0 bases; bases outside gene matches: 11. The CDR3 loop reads CATSRVVTGFRATNEKLFF. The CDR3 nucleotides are TGTGCCACCAGCAGAGTAGTGACAGGGTTTCGGGCAACTAATGAAAAACTGTTTTTT.

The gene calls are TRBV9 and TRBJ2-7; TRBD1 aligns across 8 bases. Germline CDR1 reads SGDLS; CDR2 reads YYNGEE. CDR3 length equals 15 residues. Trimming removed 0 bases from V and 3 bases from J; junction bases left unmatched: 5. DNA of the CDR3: TGTGCCAGCAGCGTAGGTGACAGGGGAGGCTACGAGCAGTACTTC. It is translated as CASSVGDRGGYEQYF.

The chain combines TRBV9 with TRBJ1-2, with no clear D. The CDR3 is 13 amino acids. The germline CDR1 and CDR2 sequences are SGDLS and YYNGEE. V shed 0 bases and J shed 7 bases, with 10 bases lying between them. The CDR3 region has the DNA TGTGCCAGCAGCGTAGGAGCAAGCCCTGGCTACACCTTC. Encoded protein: CASSVGASPGYTF.

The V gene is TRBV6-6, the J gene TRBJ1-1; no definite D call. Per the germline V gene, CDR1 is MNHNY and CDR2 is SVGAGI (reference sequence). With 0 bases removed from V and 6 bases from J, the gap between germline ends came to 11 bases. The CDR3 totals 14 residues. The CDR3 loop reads CASSYSTAGAEAFF. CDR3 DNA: TGTGCCAGCAGTTACTCGACTGCGGGTGCTGAAGCTTTCTTT.

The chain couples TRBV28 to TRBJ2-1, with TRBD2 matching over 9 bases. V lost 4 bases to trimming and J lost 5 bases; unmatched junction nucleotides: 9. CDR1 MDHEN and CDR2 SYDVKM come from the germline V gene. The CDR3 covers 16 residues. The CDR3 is CASSSPLAGVNNEQFF. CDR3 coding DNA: TGTGCCAGCAGTTCCCCACTAGCGGGCGTCAACAATGAGCAGTTCTTC.